This TCR beta chain is from a study of OX40 agonist ivuxolimab in advanced cancers. Study at large: While on treatment, patients had intravenous ivuxolimab at 0.01 to 10 mg/kg every 2 weeks. Of the participants, about 40% had some prior anti-PD-1, anti-PD-L1 or anti-CTLA-4 therapy, which was allowed.

Sequencing was performed with immunoSEQ multiplex PCR; in TCRdb, only in-frame clones are kept and a portion is missing. The sample lists about 7,800 clones; 73% were seen once. Concerning this clone: Its cognate antigen is unknown.

Notes on the study in general: The CD4+ and CD8+ T cells in the blood had expanded clonally by week 6 at 0.1 to 3.0 mg/kg.

This CDR3 is 15 amino acids long. Germline V gives CDR1 MNHEY, CDR2 SVGAGI. Trimming removed 2 bases from V and 7 bases from J, with 18 bases in between. This receptor was obtained from an adult with an advanced solid tumor such as melanoma, head and neck, liver or kidney cancer. The chain employs TRBV6-5 and TRBJ2-7; D may be TRBD1 (6 bases). This specimen consisted of CD4+ or CD8+ T cells sorted from blood, obtained in a trial of the OX40 agonist ivuxolimab. As DNA, the CDR3 is TGTGCCAGCAGTTACCCCGGGACAAAAGGTTGGGAGCAGTACTTC. Protein product: CASSYPGTKGWEQYF.